A selection of T cell receptor beta chains follows, all from one sample in a study of cytomegalovirus exposure and HLA in healthy donors. This table comes from immunoSEQ multiplex PCR, and its TCRdb copy is limited to in-frame clones, with some not included. The table lists under 200,000 clones, 65% to 75% of them singletons. Material: PBMCs. The receptors derive from a girl aged 5-17 years in good health and CMV-seronegative. Both conserved end residues are part of each CDR3. The order of the fields is V gene, clone size, D gene, J gene, CDR3 DNA, CDR3 protein. The D gene is left open where the match is weak. The listing skips clone size in some rows; elsewhere it reads once, few, many or a size class.

>TRBV9|.|TRBD2|TRBJ2-1
TGTGCCAGCAATCCTAGCGGGGGGGTTGTTGAGCAGTTCTTC
CASNPSGGVVEQFF
>TRBV9|.|.|TRBJ1-1
TGTGCCAGCAGCGGGGCAGGGTTCATGAACACTGAAGCTTTCTTT
CASSGAGFMNTEAFF
>TRBV15|.|TRBD1|TRBJ1-6
TGTGCCACCAGCACCACCCCCGGGACAGGGAGTTCACCCCTCCACTTT
CATSTTPGTGSSPLHF
>TRBV2|.|.|TRBJ2-6
TGTGCCAGCAGGAGGGGGACGGGGGCCAACGTCCTGACTTTC
CASRRGTGANVLTF
>TRBV7-3|once|TRBD1|TRBJ1-6
TGTGCCAGCAGCTTAAGAGGGGGCCCTTCACCCCTCCACTTT
CASSLRGGPSPLHF
>TRBV6-1|.|.|TRBJ1-4
TGTGCCAGCAGGAGGGTGTGGGCAACTAATGAAAAACTGTTTTTT
CASRRVWATNEKLFF
>TRBV5-1|.|.|TRBJ1-1
TGCGCCAGCAGCTTCCGGTTGGACACTGAAGCTTTCTTT
CASSFRLDTEAFF
>TRBV9|.|.|TRBJ2-1
TGTGCCAGCAGCGGGCCGTCGTCCTACAATGAGCAGTTCTTC
CASSGPSSYNEQFF
>TRBV18|few|TRBD2|TRBJ2-1
TGTGCCAGCTCCCTAGGAAGCGGGGGCTACAATGAGCAGTTCTTC
CASSLGSGGYNEQFF
>TRBV30|.|.|TRBJ2-7
TGTGCCTGGAGTGTAGTCCGAGACATGACCTACGAGCAGTACTTC
CAWSVVRDMTYEQYF
>TRBV5-1|few|.|TRBJ1-2
TGCGCCAGCAGCTTGGATGGAGGTGGCTACACCTTC
CASSLDGGGYTF
>TRBV29-1|.|TRBD1|TRBJ1-2
TGCAGCGTTGACCGGGACAGGGGCGAGAATAACTATGGCTACACCTTC
CSVDRDRGENNYGYTF
>TRBV14|.|TRBD2|TRBJ2-5
TGTGCCAGCAGCCAAGAAAAAGCCCTAGCGGGGGGTAAGGAGACCCAGTACTTC
CASSQEKALAGGKETQYF
>TRBV6-1|.|.|TRBJ1-3
TGTGCCAGCATTCTATCCTCTGGAAACACCATATATTTT
CASILSSGNTIYF
>TRBV6-6|.|TRBD1|TRBJ2-1
TGTGCCAGCAGTTACGGGACAGGGGGCTTAGGGGAGTTCTTC
CASSYGTGGLGEFF
>TRBV6-1|.|.|TRBJ1-4
TGTGCCAGCAGAAGCCCCCCATTCAATGAAAAACTGTTTTTT
CASRSPPFNEKLFF
>TRBV6-5|once|TRBD1|TRBJ2-3
TGTGCCAGCAGTACCGGACAGGGCACAGATACGCAGTATTTT
CASSTGQGTDTQYF
>TRBV2|.|TRBD1|TRBJ1-4
TGTGCCAGCGCCAGATCCGGGACAGGCGGCGAAAAACTGTTTTTT
CASARSGTGGEKLFF
>TRBV6-5|few|TRBD1|TRBJ1-6
TGTGCCAGCAGTCCGGGACAGGGGGAATCACCCCTCCACTTT
CASSPGQGESPLHF
>TRBV11-3|.|.|TRBJ2-1
TGTGCCAGCAGCTTGGGACAATCCTACAATGAGCAGTTCTTC
CASSLGQSYNEQFF
>TRBV4-1|few|.|TRBJ1-1
TGCGCCAGCAGCCAAGAGGACTGGAGCACTGAAGCTTTCTTT
CASSQEDWSTEAFF
>TRBV10-1|.|.|TRBJ1-4
TGCGCCAGCAGTGAGTCTACGGGAGAAAATGAAAAACTGTTTTTT
CASSESTGENEKLFF
>TRBV5-1|.|TRBD1|TRBJ2-7
TGCGCCAGCAGCATCCGGCCGGGACAGGGATACGAGCAGTACTTC
CASSIRPGQGYEQYF
>TRBV7-6|few|.|TRBJ1-1
TGTGCCAGCAGTCCTAGAGTGAACACTGAAGCTTTCTTT
CASSPRVNTEAFF